The present T cell receptor beta chain was sequenced within a study of blood T cell repertoires in COVID-19. As for the study in general: Sites across the United States, Italy and Spain contributed samples from acute and convalescent COVID-19.

Using immunoSEQ multiplex PCR, the repertoire was profiled, and TCRdb retains in-frame clones only, with some absent. The table lists 95,000 to 150,000 clones, around 86% of them singletons. Germline V gene data show CDR1 as SGHNT and CDR2 as YENEEA. The ends lost 1 base at V and 3 bases at J; junction bases unmatched: 1. This CDR3 contains 15 residues. The chain has TRBV11-3 and TRBJ2-5, with 11 positions matching TRBD2. The material sequenced was peripheral blood. The clonotype was recovered from a man at least 80 years old with acute or convalescent COVID-19. This chain's CDR3 is CASSLGGLAEETQYF. For the CDR3, the DNA is TGTGCCAGCAGCTTAGGGGGACTAGCGGAAGAGACCCAGTACTTC.